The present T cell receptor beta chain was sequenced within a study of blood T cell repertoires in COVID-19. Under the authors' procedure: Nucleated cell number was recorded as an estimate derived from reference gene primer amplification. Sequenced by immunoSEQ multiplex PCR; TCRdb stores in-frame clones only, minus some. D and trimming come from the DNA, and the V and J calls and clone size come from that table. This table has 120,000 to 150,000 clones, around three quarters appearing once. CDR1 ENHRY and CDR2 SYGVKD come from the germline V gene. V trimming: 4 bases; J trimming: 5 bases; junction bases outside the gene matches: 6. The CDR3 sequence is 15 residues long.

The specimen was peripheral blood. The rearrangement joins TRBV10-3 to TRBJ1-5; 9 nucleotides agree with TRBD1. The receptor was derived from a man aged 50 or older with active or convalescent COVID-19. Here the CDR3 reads CAISAGQGGDQPQHF. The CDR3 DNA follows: TGTGCCATCAGTGCGGGACAGGGCGGCGATCAGCCCCAGCATTTT.